Below are 30 T cell receptor beta chains sequenced from a single sample in a study of OX40 agonist ivuxolimab in advanced cancers. Profiling relied on immunoSEQ multiplex PCR, and the TCRdb table lists in-frame clones only, not all of them. The top ten clones hold 2.6% of a sample with 85,000 to 95,000 clones, roughly 90% of them seen once. The sequenced sample was CD4+ or CD8+ T cells sorted from blood, obtained in a trial of the OX40 agonist ivuxolimab. These receptor sequences come from an adult with an advanced solid tumor such as melanoma, head and neck, liver or kidney cancer.

This chain joins TRBV5-4 and TRBJ1-1, with 7 bases aligning to TRBD1. The V gene end was trimmed by 4 bases and the J gene end by 4 bases; junction bases not matched to a gene: 10. Looked up from germline, CDR1 is SGHNT and CDR2 is YYREEE (reference sequence). CDR3 length: 15 amino acids. CDR3: CASSTTGARGTEAFF. The CDR3 coding sequence is TGTGCCAGCAGCACCACAGGGGCAAGAGGCACTGAAGCTTTCTTT.

This rearrangement joins TRBV6-5 to TRBJ2-3; no definite D call. The ends were cut back, 6 bases at V and 5 bases at J, with 12 bases in the middle. Germline loops: CDR1 MNHEY, CDR2 SVGAGI. There are 13 residues in the CDR3. DNA for the CDR3: TGTGCCAGCAGGATACCAGGCGGAGATACGCAGTATTTT. It is translated as CASRIPGGDTQYF.

The CDR3: CASSFEGRTAELFF. The CDR3 region has the DNA TGTGCCAGCAGTTTTGAGGGCAGAACAGCCGAGCTGTTTTTT. The chain recombines TRBV28 with TRBJ2-2; maybe TRBD2 (5 bases). The germline V gene encodes CDR1 MDHEN and CDR2 SYDVKM. Trimming pared 3 bases from V and 11 bases from J, leaving 16 bases between. The CDR3 runs to 14 residues.

The chain combines TRBV2 with TRBJ2-7, with D possibly called TRBD1 or TRBD2 (5 bases each). The CDR3 is 15 residues long. Trimming removed 7 bases at V and 1 base at J, with 17 bases between. Germline V gene sequence: CDR1 SNHLY, CDR2 FYNNEI. CDR3 bases: TGTGCCAGCACCGATTGGGGGACGGTATCCTACGAGCAGTACTTC. The encoded protein is CASTDWGTVSYEQYF.

V is TRBV5-4 and J is TRBJ2-1; TRBD1 might be the D (6 bases). V dropped 2 bases and J dropped 3 bases, with 12 bases sitting between them. The CDR3 extends over 15 amino acids. The germline V gene has CDR1 SGHNT and CDR2 YYREEE (reference sequence). The CDR3 reads CASSLQGVIYNEQFF. The DNA for the CDR3 is TGTGCCAGCAGCTTACAGGGAGTCATCTACAATGAGCAGTTCTTC.

The J gene is TRBJ2-3, the V gene TRBV2, with a weak D call TRBD2 (6 bases). Germline loops: CDR1 SNHLY, CDR2 FYNNEI. V dropped 4 bases and J dropped 5 bases, with 10 bases sitting between them. The CDR3 extends over 13 amino acids. Here the CDR3 reads CASSALGGDTQYF. The CDR3 DNA reads as TGTGCCAGCAGTGCCCTGGGGGGAGATACGCAGTATTTT.

This clone has a handful of counts. This chain joins TRBV7-3 and TRBJ2-6; D call uncertain. This CDR3 is built from 14 residues. Trimming removed 2 bases from V and 0 bases from J, with 2 bases in between. Germline V gene lookup returns CDR1 SGHTA and CDR2 FQGTGA. This chain's CDR3 is CASSLVSGANVLTF. The CDR3 DNA sequence: TGTGCCAGCAGCTTAGTCTCTGGGGCCAACGTCCTGACTTTC.

The chain employs TRBV27 and TRBJ2-5; TRBD2 matches at 10 bases. The junction had 15 bases not matched to a gene; V was cut back by 6 bases and J by 5 bases. The CDR3 totals 17 residues. Germline assignment: CDR1 MNHEY and CDR2 SMNVEV (reference sequence). CDR3 sequence: CASRLAGKAGSRETQYF. As DNA, the CDR3 is TGTGCCAGCAGACTAGCGGGAAAGGCAGGGAGTAGGGAGACCCAGTACTTC.

The V and J genes are TRBV7-9 and TRBJ2-7; TRBD2 aligns across 11 bases. V shed 7 bases, J shed 7 bases, and the junction held 6 bases outside the gene matches. CDR3 length equals 13 residues. Germline lookup yields CDR1 SEHNR and CDR2 FQNEAQ (reference sequence). This chain's CDR3 is CASMVAGGREQYF. CDR3 DNA: TGTGCCAGCATGGTAGCGGGAGGGCGGGAGCAGTACTTC.

Here the CDR3 reads CASSLVLAGLSSYNEQFF. The CDR3 nucleotides are TGCGCCAGCAGCTTGGTTCTAGCGGGTTTGAGCTCCTACAATGAGCAGTTCTTC. The V and J genes are TRBV5-1 and TRBJ2-1; 8 positions agree with TRBD2. V lost 0 bases, J lost 0 bases, and 8 bases stayed unmatched. The CDR3 is made up of 18 amino acids. CDR1 and CDR2 (germline): SGHRS, YFSETQ.

This chain uses TRBV6-6 with TRBJ2-1; D gene ambiguous. Trimming removed 4 bases at V and 0 bases at J, with 13 bases between. The CDR3 consists of 16 residues. Germline V gene lookup returns CDR1 MNHNY and CDR2 SVGAGI (reference sequence). The CDR3 nucleotides read TGTGCCAGCAGTTCGGTCTTGAAGAGCTCCTACAATGAGCAGTTCTTC. This codes for CASSSVLKSSYNEQFF.

This sequence joins TRBV7-2 and TRBJ2-5; D may be TRBD1 (5 bases). The CDR3 contains 16 residues. The germline V gene encodes CDR1 SGHTA and CDR2 FQGNSA. Trimming left V 0 bases short and J 2 bases short, with 13 bases between. The CDR3 nucleotides read TGTGCCAGCAGCTTAGCCAGCAGGGTGCGGCAAGAGACCCAGTACTTC. Its protein product is CASSLASRVRQETQYF.

The J gene is TRBJ2-5, the V gene TRBV18; 11 bases are a match to TRBD1. J lost 5 bases, V lost 4 bases, and 6 bases had no gene match. The CDR3 is made up of 15 amino acids. Looked up from germline, CDR1 is KGHSH and CDR2 is LQKENI. The CDR3 reads CASSLRTGGQETQYF. CDR3 nucleotide sequence: TGTGCCAGCTCACTCCGGACAGGGGGCCAGGAGACCCAGTACTTC.

The rearrangement joins TRBV7-2 to TRBJ1-2; 7 positions match TRBD1. Germline lookup yields CDR1 SGHTA and CDR2 FQGNSA. This CDR3 spans 14 amino acids. The V segment lost 5 bases and the J segment 3 bases; nucleotides outside the gene matches: 6. CDR3 sequence reads: CASSRQGVDYGYTF. CDR3 bases: TGTGCCAGCAGCAGACAGGGTGTTGACTATGGCTACACCTTC.

This chain uses TRBV5-1 with TRBJ2-1; 8 bases are a match to TRBD2. V was clipped by 0 bases and J by 2 bases; unmatched bases: 1. The length of the CDR3 is 15 residues. Germline V gene lookup returns CDR1 SGHRS and CDR2 YFSETQ. The CDR3 DNA sequence: TGCGCCAGCAGCTTGGATAGCGGGACCTACAATGAGCAGTTCTTC. This gives the protein CASSLDSGTYNEQFF.

V usage is TRBV4-1 and J usage is TRBJ2-3, with 10 bases that match TRBD2. The CDR3 runs 17 residues. Germline-derived CDR1 and CDR2 are MGHRA and YSYEKL. V dropped 0 bases and J dropped 4; count of bases not matched to a gene: 7. CDR3 nucleotide sequence: TGCGCCAGCAGCCAAGATAGAGCGGGAGGGCCCCCAGATACGCAGTATTTT. Its translation: CASSQDRAGGPPDTQYF.

This clone was recorded a few times. The gene calls are TRBV28 and TRBJ1-3; D unclear. The CDR3 is made up of 14 amino acids. Trimming stripped 6 bases from V and 4 bases from J, with 13 bases between. Germline loops: CDR1 MDHEN, CDR2 SYDVKM. The CDR3 DNA reads as TGTGCCAGCAGCCCACCCTACCTGGGAAACACCATATATTTT. Protein: CASSPPYLGNTIYF.

The chain employs TRBV19 and TRBJ1-1; TRBD1 is a possible D gene (5 bases). V dropped 7 bases and J dropped 1 base, with 13 bases sitting between them. The CDR3 contains 14 residues. CDR1 is LNHDA, CDR2 SQIVND, per germline (reference sequence). This CDR3 is CASNRLQGNTEAFF. The CDR3 nucleotides read TGTGCCAGTAACAGGTTACAAGGGAACACTGAAGCTTTCTTT.

The V and J genes are TRBV30 and TRBJ1-1; a weak D match, TRBD1 (6 bases). Germline loops: CDR1 GTSNPN, CDR2 SVGIG (reference sequence). V dropped 1 base and J dropped 1 base, with 7 bases sitting between them. This CDR3 spans 13 amino acids. The CDR3 bases are TGTGCCTGGAGTGCACAGGGGAACACTGAAGCTTTCTTT. It codes for CAWSAQGNTEAFF.

This clone was picked up one time. This sequence joins TRBV30 and TRBJ1-2; TRBD1 is a possible D gene (5 bases). The CDR3 spans 13 residues. CDR1 and CDR2 (germline): GTSNPN, SVGIG (reference sequence). V was trimmed by 3 bases and J by 8 bases, leaving 16 bases between them. The CDR3 region is CAWSPGMGGGYTF. The CDR3 nucleotides read TGTGCCTGGAGCCCAGGGATGGGGGGAGGCTACACCTTC. Using reference TRBV30 and TRBJ1-2 for the parts outside the CDR3, the full variable domain is SQTIHQWPATLVQPVGSPLSLECTVEGTSNPNLYWYRQAAGRGLQLLFYSVGIGQISSEVPQNLSASRPQDRQFILSSKKLLLSDSGFYLCAWSPGMGGGYTFGSGTRLTVV.

J is TRBJ2-7 and V is TRBV18; the D is unclear. V lost 3 bases and J lost 2, with 11 bases in between. The germline V gene encodes CDR1 KGHSH and CDR2 LQKENI. This CDR3 has 14 residues. The CDR3: CASSPRTAAYEQYF. The CDR3, as DNA: TGTGCCAGCTCACCGCGGACCGCCGCCTACGAGCAGTACTTC. Full variable domain (remainder filled in from reference TRBV18 and TRBJ2-7): NAGVMQNPRHLVRRRGQEARLRCSPMKGHSHVYWYRQLPEEGLKFMVYLQKENIIDESGMPKERFSAEFPKEGPSILRIQQVVRGDSAAYFCASSPRTAAYEQYFGPGTRLTVT.

The rearrangement uses TRBV7-9 and TRBJ1-4, with TRBD1 matching 12 bases. Trimming took 3 bases from V and 8 from J; bases not matched to a gene: 16. The CDR3 has 19 amino acids. Germline V gives CDR1 SEHNR, CDR2 FQNEAQ (reference sequence). The CDR3 sequence is CASSFIPRGTGGAQEKLFF. DNA of the CDR3: TGTGCCAGCAGCTTTATCCCCCGGGGGACAGGGGGCGCCCAGGAAAAACTGTTTTTT. The whole variable domain, filled in from reference TRBV7-9 and TRBJ1-4, reads DTGVSQNPRHKITKRGQNVTFRCDPISEHNRLYWYRQTLGQGPEFLTYFQNEAQLEKSRLLSDRFSAERPKGSFSTLEIQRTEQGDSAMYLCASSFIPRGTGGAQEKLFFGSGTQLSVL.

This rearrangement joins TRBV5-1 to TRBJ2-7, with TRBD2 matching 9 bases. This CDR3 has 14 residues. The germline gives CDR1 SGHRS, CDR2 YFSETQ. The junction had 9 bases not matched to a gene; V was cut back by 4 bases and J by 7 bases. The CDR3 DNA reads TGCGCCAGCAGCCAGCAGGGTAGCGGGAGTGAGCAGTACTTC. It translates to CASSQQGSGSEQYF.

V usage is TRBV28 and J usage is TRBJ1-1; TRBD1 agrees at 9 bases. The CDR3 loop spans 13 amino acids. Trimming at V came to 3 bases and at J to 11 bases, leaving 7 bases not matched to a gene. Germline V gives CDR1 MDHEN, CDR2 SYDVKM. In nucleotides, the CDR3 is TGTGCCAGCAGTTTTACAGGGGGCTACCGGGCTTTCTTT. As protein: CASSFTGGYRAFF.

This clone was seen a few times. At one boundary the junction diverges from the germline segment, which might be a read error. The chain links TRBV29-1 to TRBJ1-2; D gene uncertain. Germline V gives CDR1 SQVTM, CDR2 ANQGSEA. The CDR3 extends over 9 amino acids. The CDR3 DNA follows: TGCAGCGTTGAAGATTCGAACGGCTTC. Translation: CSVEDSNGF.

This clone was picked up a small number of times. The J gene is TRBJ1-1, the V gene TRBV5-1; D is undetermined. Germline V gene data show CDR1 as SGHRS and CDR2 as YFSETQ. V dropped 4 bases and J dropped 1 base, with 5 bases sitting between them. This CDR3 has 12 residues. This CDR3 reads CASSPGNTEAFF. The CDR3 nucleotides are TGCGCCAGCAGCCCGGGGAACACTGAAGCTTTCTTT.

The chain couples TRBV9 to TRBJ2-5; no firm D call. CDR1 is SGDLS and CDR2 is YYNGEE in the germline V gene. V was pared by 0 bases and J by 2 bases, with 8 bases between. The CDR3 sequence is 14 residues long. The CDR3 DNA is TGTGCCAGCAGCGTAGAACCGTTACAAGAGACCCAGTACTTC. Translation: CASSVEPLQETQYF.

The chain has TRBV19 and TRBJ2-1, with TRBD2 matching over 12 bases. The trim removed 1 base at V and 10 bases at J, leaving 8 bases unmatched. Germline V CDR1 and CDR2: LNHDA, SQIVND (reference sequence). This CDR3 contains 16 residues. The CDR3 loop reads CASSIGLAGGRGEQFF. The CDR3 nucleotides read TGTGCCAGTAGTATAGGCCTAGCGGGAGGGAGAGGAGAGCAGTTCTTC.

The CDR3, as DNA: TGTGCCAGCAGCTTAGAGGCTAGCAATCAGCCCCAGCATTTT. Amino acids: CASSLEASNQPQHF. The gene calls are TRBV7-9 and TRBJ1-5; D is ambiguous. The germline V gene encodes CDR1 SEHNR and CDR2 FQNEAQ (reference sequence). The CDR3 covers 14 residues. V was trimmed by 1 base and J by 0 bases, leaving 4 bases between them. The full variable domain, completed using reference TRBV7-9 and TRBJ1-5, is DTGVSQNPRHKITKRGQNVTFRCDPISEHNRLYWYRQTLGQGPEFLTYFQNEAQLEKSRLLSDRFSAERPKGSFSTLEIQRTEQGDSAMYLCASSLEASNQPQHFGDGTRLSIL.

The chain couples TRBV6-6 to TRBJ1-5; D not certain. The CDR3 is 11 residues long. CDR1 and CDR2 from the germline V gene are MNHNY and SVGAGI (reference sequence). V lost 6 bases to trimming and J lost 9 bases, with 9 bases between them. The CDR3 here is CASSAMGPQHF. DNA of the CDR3: TGTGCCAGCAGCGCCATGGGGCCCCAGCATTTT.